This T cell receptor (beta chain) was profiled in a study of blood T cells in healthy people across ages. Per germline, CDR1 LGHNA and CDR2 YNFKEQ. This CDR3 spans 15 amino acids. Alongside a J-beta primer mix, a sample-barcoded 5' primer served in a second PCR lasting about 6 to 11 cycles. One entry per CDR3 protein results from TCRdb running MiXCR on the 5' RACE reads. This table has some 800,000 distinct CDR3 sequences, 20% to 25% appearing once. The sample also formed part of further work on T cells of mothers and their children.

The specimen was blood. The clonotype originates from a boy between 10 and 17 years old in good health. V usage is TRBV4-2 and J usage is TRBJ2-5, with 9 positions matching TRBD1. The J call is in doubt because the DNA end fits TRBJ2-7 better. The DNA for the CDR3 is TGTGCCAGCAGCCCCACTAGGACAGGGGTGTACGAGCAGTACTTC. Its protein product is CASSPTRTGVYEQYF.